This entry lists 10 T cell receptor beta chains sequenced from one sample in a study of shared clonotypes between healthy human individuals (dated by TCRdb to 2020 to 2021). Library preparation used the immunoSEQ multiplex PCR assay. TCRdb carries this immuneACCESS record with in-frame sequences only. Its versions omit some clonotypes, under half of them owing to an unresolved V gene in the studies checked, with the rest unexplained. The sample contains about 2.3 million clones, under 95% of them found a single time. Together, the top ten hold 0.37% of the sample. The sequenced sample consisted of naive CD4+ T cells from PBMCs. The sample's cell subset or site, from its label and the paper: CD45RA+ positively selected. These receptors came from a man between 18 and 35 years old in good health. Some clones in this sample may be carry-over from other donors' samples.

The DNA for the CDR3 is TGTGCCAGTAGCCCCCTCGGGACAGCAACCTACGAGCAGTACTTC. Protein sequence: CASSPLGTATYEQYF. This rearrangement joins TRBV19 to TRBJ2-7; 7 bases are shared with TRBD1. This CDR3 has 15 amino acids. The germline V gene encodes CDR1 LNHDA and CDR2 SQIVND (reference sequence). Unmatched junction bases numbered 10, after V lost 6 bases and J lost 2 bases.

The chain is built from TRBV5-1 and TRBJ2-5, with 9 bases lining up with TRBD2. The CDR3 contains 16 residues. J was trimmed by 2 bases and V by 1 base; bases with no gene match: 6. Germline V lookup: CDR1 SGHRS, CDR2 YFSETQ. The CDR3 DNA follows: TGCGCCAGCAGCTTGAGTGCTAGCGGGACGCAAGAGACCCAGTACTTC. This gives the protein CASSLSASGTQETQYF.

V is TRBV6-5 and J is TRBJ1-1; D is unclear. Germline V lookup: CDR1 MNHEY, CDR2 SVGAGI. V lost 5 bases to trimming and J lost 5 bases, with 12 bases between them. This CDR3 comprises 13 residues. CDR3 in amino acids: CASSGWVGTEAFF. Written as DNA, the CDR3 is TGTGCCAGCAGTGGTTGGGTGGGGACTGAAGCTTTCTTT.

V and J are TRBV2 and TRBJ1-3, with D maybe TRBD1 (6 bases). Trimming pared 7 bases from V and 4 bases from J, leaving 14 bases between. CDR3 length: 14 residues. The V gene's germline CDR1 is SNHLY and CDR2 FYNNEI. CDR3 bases: TGTGCCAGCATACCCCAGGGGAAAGGAAACACCATATATTTT. It codes for CASIPQGKGNTIYF.

The chain combines TRBV4-2 with TRBJ2-7; the D gene is possibly TRBD2 (5 bases). The CDR3 has 15 amino acids. Germline V gene sequence: CDR1 LGHNA, CDR2 YNFKEQ. Trimming removed 1 base from V and 3 bases from J, with 13 bases in between. The chain's CDR3 is CASSQGGPYLYEQYF. In nucleotides, the CDR3 is TGTGCCAGCAGCCAAGGCGGGCCCTATCTCTACGAGCAGTACTTC.

The chain joins TRBV11-1 to TRBJ1-1; 8 bases map to TRBD1. V gave up 6 bases and J gave up 11 bases; unmatched junction bases: 5. Germline lookup yields CDR1 SGHAT and CDR2 FQDESV (reference sequence). CDR3 size: 11 residues. Here the CDR3 reads CASRRTGGAFF. The CDR3 coding sequence is TGTGCCAGCAGGCGTACAGGGGGGGCTTTCTTT.

This clone has a handful of counts. The V gene is TRBV20-1, the J gene TRBJ1-1; D is unclear. The germline V gene has CDR1 DFQATT and CDR2 SNEGSKA (reference sequence). The CDR3 consists of 11 residues. Trimming cost V 6 bases and J 4 bases, with 9 bases left between them. The CDR3 sequence: CSAGVGTEAFF. The CDR3 nucleotides read TGCAGTGCCGGGGTAGGCACTGAAGCTTTCTTT.

The genes are TRBV6-5 and TRBJ2-1, with D tentatively TRBD2 (6 bases). The CDR3 loop spans 14 amino acids. In germline, CDR1 is MNHEY, CDR2 SVGAGI. Trimming took 4 bases from V and 3 from J, leaving 10 bases between them. The CDR3 reads CASSSGLFYNEQFF. The CDR3 region has the DNA TGTGCCAGCAGTTCGGGACTTTTCTACAATGAGCAGTTCTTC.

The chain carries TRBV9 and TRBJ2-1; D could derive from TRBD1 or TRBD2 (5 bases each). The V end lost 0 bases, the J end lost 5 bases, and 6 bases lay between the germline ends. The CDR3 has 13 residues. Germline V gene data show CDR1 as SGDLS and CDR2 as YYNGEE. The CDR3 nucleotides are TGTGCCAGCAGCGTAGTGGGACACAATGAGCAGTTCTTC. It is translated as CASSVVGHNEQFF.

This clone was seen only once. This rearrangement joins TRBV5-1 to TRBJ2-7; 8 nucleotides agree with TRBD2. In germline, CDR1 is SGHRS, CDR2 YFSETQ. The trim removed 0 bases at V and 2 bases at J, leaving 10 bases unmatched. CDR3 length: 17 residues. This CDR3 reads CASSLGPRAGETYEQYF. The CDR3 coding sequence is TGCGCCAGCAGCTTGGGCCCACGAGCGGGAGAGACCTACGAGCAGTACTTC.